The next 22 T cell receptor beta chains were all read from a single sample in a study of blood T cell repertoires in COVID-19. Some clones are missing from TCRdb's copy, which holds only in-frame ones; the method was immunoSEQ multiplex PCR. The profile covers 350,000 or so clones, with approximately 90% appearing a single time and roughly 3.9% taken by the ten largest. Specimen: peripheral blood. These receptor sequences come from a woman aged 60-70 years with COVID-19, enrolled during active disease.

CDR3 amino acids: CAISEVGGEGNEQFF. The CDR3 region has the DNA TGTGCCATCAGTGAGGTAGGGGGCGAAGGCAATGAGCAGTTCTTC. The chain uses TRBV10-3 and TRBJ2-1; 7 bases fit TRBD1. There are 15 residues in the CDR3. Germline trimming cut 2 bases from V and 6 bases from J; bases unmatched to any gene: 7. Germline-derived CDR1 and CDR2 are ENHRY and SYGVKD.

The V call is TRBV5-1, the J call TRBJ1-3; no reliable D call. The germline V and J ends were trimmed by 4 bases and 2 bases, with 10 bases remaining between them. Germline V gene data show CDR1 as SGHRS and CDR2 as YFSETQ. CDR3 length: 14 amino acids. The CDR3 protein is CASSTDGTGNTIYF. In nucleotides, the CDR3 is TGCGCCAGCAGCACGGACGGGACTGGAAACACCATATATTTT.

This chain uses TRBV29-1 with TRBJ2-5; 9 bases map to TRBD2. The trim removed 6 bases at V and 5 bases at J, leaving 7 bases unmatched. CDR1 and CDR2 (germline): SQVTM, ANQGSEA. The CDR3 runs 13 residues. CDR3 nucleotides: TGCAGCGTGCCGGGACTAGCCGGCGAGACCCAGTACTTC. This encodes CSVPGLAGETQYF.

The chain carries TRBV6-5 and TRBJ1-2, with a possible D match to TRBD1 (6 bases). Germline V CDR1 and CDR2: MNHEY, SVGAGI. The CDR3 is made up of 14 amino acids. The ends were cut back, 2 bases at V and 2 bases at J, with 9 bases in the middle. The CDR3 coding sequence is TGTGCCAGCAGTTACGTGCAGGGGAACTATGGCTACACCTTC. It encodes CASSYVQGNYGYTF.

V and J are TRBV7-6 and TRBJ2-7; 13 bases line up with TRBD2. This CDR3 contains 14 residues. Germline V CDR1 and CDR2: SGHVS, FNYEAQ. Losses at the gene ends were 5 bases for V and 6 bases for J; bases not matched to a gene: 4. The CDR3 bases are TGTGCCAGCAGCCCACTAGCGGGGGGGCTCGAGCAGTACTTC. Its protein is CASSPLAGGLEQYF. The variable domain in full, completed from reference TRBV7-6 and TRBJ2-7, reads GAGVSQSPRYKVTKRGQDVALRCDPISGHVSLYWYRQALGQGPEFLTYFNYEAQQDKSGLPNDRFSAERPEGSISTLTIQRTEQRDSAMYRCASSPLAGGLEQYFGPGTRLTVT.

This clone was observed once. The chain has TRBV9 and TRBJ1-2; 9 nucleotides align to TRBD1. The CDR3 has 13 amino acids. V lost 2 bases, J lost 8 bases, and 4 bases stayed unmatched. Germline-derived CDR1 and CDR2 are SGDLS and YYNGEE. The CDR3 region has the DNA TGTGCCAGCAGCGTGGGGACAGGGAGCGGCTACACCTTC. Translation: CASSVGTGSGYTF.

This clone was seen a single time. V is TRBV7-2 and J is TRBJ1-1; a possible D gene is TRBD1 (5 bases). The V gene's germline CDR1 is SGHTA and CDR2 FQGNSA. Trimming took off 7 bases at V and 5 bases at J, with 14 bases between the two ends. CDR3 length: 13 amino acids. The chain's CDR3 is CASTPAGGTEAFF. As DNA, the CDR3 is TGTGCCAGCACCCCCGCCGGGGGAACTGAAGCTTTCTTT.

The chain recombines TRBV9 with TRBJ2-5; 7 bases are shared with TRBD1. Germline trimming cut 2 bases from V and 4 bases from J; bases unmatched to any gene: 5. The CDR3 totals 14 residues. CDR1 is SGDLS and CDR2 is YYNGEE in the germline V gene. In DNA, the CDR3 is TGTGCCAGCAGCGTTGGAACAGGGGCAGAGACCCAGTACTTC. The encoded protein is CASSVGTGAETQYF.

This clone was counted only a few times. The chain joins TRBV6-1 to TRBJ2-2; D ambiguous. Germline lookup yields CDR1 MNHNS and CDR2 SASEGT. CDR3 length: 15 residues. The V and J ends lost 0 bases and 4 bases respectively, with 9 bases between them. CDR3 DNA sequence: TGTGCCAGCAGTGAAGCGGCTTGGAGCACCGGGGAGCTGTTTTTT. Protein product: CASSEAAWSTGELFF.

The rearrangement links TRBV7-3 to TRBJ2-6, with 8 positions matching TRBD1. The CDR3 contains 17 residues. V lost 5 bases to trimming and J lost 0 bases; unmatched junction nucleotides: 6. CDR1 is SGHTA, CDR2 FQGTGA, per germline. The CDR3 protein is CASSIGQGSSGANVLTF. The CDR3 DNA follows: TGTGCCAGCAGCATCGGACAGGGTTCCTCTGGGGCCAACGTCCTGACTTTC. Drawing the rest from reference TRBV7-3 and TRBJ2-6, the complete variable domain is GAGVSQTPSNKVTEKGKYVELRCDPISGHTALYWYRQSLGQGPEFLIYFQGTGAADDSGLPNDRFFAVRPEGSVSTLKIQRTERGDSAVYLCASSIGQGSSGANVLTFGAGSRLTVL.

CDR3 sequence (DNA): TGTGCCAGTCGATTTGGGACAGGCCTCACGTATCAGCCCCAGCATTTT. This translates into CASRFGTGLTYQPQHF. The chain uses TRBV19 and TRBJ1-5, with 8 nucleotides matching TRBD1. V was pared by 8 bases and J by 5 bases, with 14 bases of the junction left unmatched. The CDR3 covers 16 residues. Per germline, CDR1 LNHDA and CDR2 SQIVND (reference sequence).

The chain joins TRBV10-3 to TRBJ1-5; 7 positions agree with TRBD1. The length of the CDR3 is 16 residues. Germline lookup yields CDR1 ENHRY and CDR2 SYGVKD. Trimming took 8 bases from V and 2 from J; bases not matched to a gene: 12. DNA of the CDR3: TGTGCCATCTATTTCTCGGTCGGGACAGGCAATCAGCCCCAGCATTTT. Amino acid sequence: CAIYFSVGTGNQPQHF.

The rearrangement joins TRBV5-6 to TRBJ2-7, with D possibly matching TRBD1 (6 bases). The CDR3 sequence is 16 residues long. Germline V gives CDR1 SGHDT, CDR2 YYEEEE. V was pared by 2 bases and J by 3 bases, with 18 bases between. The CDR3 DNA reads TGTGCCAGCAGCTTCAAGACAGGCCGTAACTACTACGAGCAGTACTTC. Its protein product is CASSFKTGRNYYEQYF.

The sample holds one count of this clone. This chain links TRBV7-2 with TRBJ2-1, with a tentative D call TRBD1 (5 bases). CDR1 SGHTA and CDR2 FQGNSA come from the germline V gene. V lost 5 bases to trimming and J lost 10 bases, with 15 bases between them. CDR3 length equals 13 residues. CDR3 sequence: CASSIFTGGEQFF. CDR3 nucleotides: TGTGCCAGCAGCATTTTTACAGGCGGCGAGCAGTTCTTC.

This clone was found once. The identical CDR3 is also encoded by other nucleotide sequences in the sample. The gene calls are TRBV2 and TRBJ1-5, with 9 positions matching TRBD1. Unmatched junction bases numbered 2, after V lost 4 bases and J lost 1 base. CDR1 and CDR2 from the germline V gene are SNHLY and FYNNEI. The CDR3 is 15 amino acids. The CDR3 sequence is CASSGGTGSNQPQHF. Here the CDR3 DNA reads TGTGCCAGCAGTGGAGGGACAGGGAGCAATCAGCCCCAGCATTTT.

This clone was picked up one time. The genes are TRBV20-1 and TRBJ1-4; D not resolved. Germline V gives CDR1 DFQATT, CDR2 SNEGSKA (reference sequence). The CDR3 has 10 amino acids. Trimming pared 6 bases from V and 3 bases from J, leaving 2 bases between. In DNA form, the CDR3 reads TGCAGTGCCTCTAATGAAAAACTGTTTTTT. This gives the protein CSASNEKLFF.

The chain couples TRBV6-6 to TRBJ1-2; D gene unclear. The CDR3 loop spans 14 amino acids. Germline V gene lookup returns CDR1 MNHNY and CDR2 SVGAGI (reference sequence). Trimming stripped 4 bases from V and 1 base from J, with 10 bases between. The CDR3, as DNA: TGTGCCAGCAGTTCATCGGGAATTAACTATGGCTACACCTTC. Translating gives CASSSSGINYGYTF.

The V and J genes are TRBV9 and TRBJ1-1; TRBD1 matches 7 bases. Germline assignment: CDR1 SGDLS and CDR2 YYNGEE. The junction had 6 bases not matched to a gene; V was cut back by 1 base and J by 0 bases. This CDR3 is 16 amino acids long. The CDR3 spells CASSVQTGIMNTEAFF. The CDR3 region has the DNA TGTGCCAGCAGCGTACAGACAGGGATCATGAACACTGAAGCTTTCTTT.

The chain recombines TRBV6-5 with TRBJ2-7, with D possibly being TRBD2 (5 bases). V lost 6 bases and J 2 bases, leaving 14 bases between the germline ends. The CDR3 loop spans 14 amino acids. Looked up from germline, CDR1 is MNHEY and CDR2 is SVGAGI. CDR3 region: CASSPGVSAYEQYF. In DNA, the CDR3 is TGTGCCAGCAGCCCCGGGGTTAGCGCCTACGAGCAGTACTTC.

The V call is TRBV7-3, the J call TRBJ1-1; D is uncertain. Trimming stripped 4 bases from V and 1 base from J, with 7 bases between. CDR1 and CDR2 (germline): SGHTA, FQGTGA. The CDR3 covers 13 residues. In DNA, the CDR3 is TGTGCCAGCAGCTCCACATCGAACACTGAAGCTTTCTTT. Protein: CASSSTSNTEAFF.

V gene TRBV7-8 combines with J gene TRBJ1-3; D remains ambiguous. Germline lookup yields CDR1 SGHVS and CDR2 FQNEAQ. V was shortened by 5 bases and J by 0 bases, with 14 bases between the two germline ends. CDR3 length equals 16 residues. CDR3 region: CASSRLGSPSGNTIYF. In nucleotides, the CDR3 is TGTGCCAGCAGCCGTCTGGGGAGCCCCTCTGGAAACACCATATATTTT.

The gene calls are TRBV12-5 and TRBJ2-7; D not resolved. V lost 7 bases, J lost 0 bases, and 4 bases lay in between. From germline, CDR1 is LGHNT and CDR2 FRNRAP. The CDR3 is 11 residues long. Written as DNA, the CDR3 is TGTGCTAGTGTTTACTCCTACGAGCAGTACTTC. Translated: CASVYSYEQYF. The whole variable domain, remainder taken from reference TRBV12-5 and TRBJ2-7, is DARVTQTPRHKVTEMGQEVTMRCQPILGHNTVFWYRQTMMQGLELLAYFRNRAPLDDSGMPKDRFSAEMPDATLATLKIQPSEPRDSAVYFCASVYSYEQYFGPGTRLTVT.